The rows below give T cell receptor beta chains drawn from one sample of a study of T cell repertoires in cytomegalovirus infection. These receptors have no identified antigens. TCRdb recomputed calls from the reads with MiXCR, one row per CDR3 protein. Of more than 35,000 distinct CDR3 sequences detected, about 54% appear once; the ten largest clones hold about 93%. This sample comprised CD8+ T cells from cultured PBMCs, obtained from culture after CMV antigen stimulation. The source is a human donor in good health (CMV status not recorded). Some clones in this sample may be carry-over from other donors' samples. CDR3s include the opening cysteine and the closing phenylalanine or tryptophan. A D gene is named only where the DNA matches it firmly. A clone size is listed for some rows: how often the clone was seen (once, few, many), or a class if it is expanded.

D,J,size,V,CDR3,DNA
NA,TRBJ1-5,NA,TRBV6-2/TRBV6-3,CASSYSGRLGNQPQHF,TGTGCCAGCAGTTACTCCGGACGGCTGGGCAATCAGCCCCAGCATTTT
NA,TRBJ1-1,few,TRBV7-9,CASSLHLRNTEAFF,TGTGCCAGCAGCCTTCATCTGAGGAACACTGAAGCTTTCTTT
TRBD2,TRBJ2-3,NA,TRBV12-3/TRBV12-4,CASSPLSGGATDTQYF,TGTGCCAGCAGTCCCCTAAGCGGGGGGGCAACAGATACGCAGTATTTT
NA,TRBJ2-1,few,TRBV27,CASRFRINPPYNEQFF,TGTGCCAGCAGATTCCGTATAAATCCTCCTTACAATGAGCAGTTCTTC
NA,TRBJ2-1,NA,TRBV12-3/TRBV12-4,CASRLTTNSYNEQFF,TGTGCCAGCAGACTGACTACCAACTCCTACAATGAGCAGTTCTTC
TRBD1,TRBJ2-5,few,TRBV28,CASTRAGGKTQYF,TGTGCCAGCACCCGAGCAGGGGGCAAGACCCAGTACTTC
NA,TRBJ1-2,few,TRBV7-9,CASSLPTGLVIYGYTF,TGTGCCAGCAGCTTACCTACAGGGTTGGTGATCTATGGCTACACCTTC
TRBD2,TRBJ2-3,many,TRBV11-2,CASSPSGGLVDTQYF,TGTGCCAGCAGTCCTAGCGGGGGACTTGTGGATACGCAGTATTTT
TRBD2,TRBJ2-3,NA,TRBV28,CASRGLAGGTTDTQYF,TGTGCCAGCAGGGGACTAGCGGGGGGCACCACAGATACGCAGTATTTT
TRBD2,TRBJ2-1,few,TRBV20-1,CSARTSGMGYNEQFF,TGCAGTGCCCGGACTAGCGGGATGGGTTACAATGAGCAGTTCTTC
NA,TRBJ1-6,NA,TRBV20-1,CSARREEGDSPLHF,TGCAGTGCTAGGCGGGAAGAGGGCGATTCACCCCTCCACTTT
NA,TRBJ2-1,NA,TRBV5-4,CASSWDSTARNEQFF,TGTGCCAGCAGCTGGGACTCGACCGCAAGGAATGAGCAGTTCTTC
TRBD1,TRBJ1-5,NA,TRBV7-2,CASSLGGQGSQPQHF,TGTGCCAGCAGCTTAGGTGGACAGGGGAGTCAGCCCCAGCATTTT
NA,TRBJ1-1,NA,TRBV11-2,CASSLGVSSFAEAFF,TGTGCCAGCAGCTTAGGGGTCTCCTCTTTCGCTGAAGCTTTCTTT
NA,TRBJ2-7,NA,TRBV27,CASSRGASNLYEQYF,TGTGCCAGCAGTCGGGGGGCGAGTAACCTCTACGAGCAGTACTTC
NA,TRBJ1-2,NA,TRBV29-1,CSVPRDRAKGYTF,TGCAGCGTTCCCCGGGACCGAGCTAAGGGCTACACCTTC
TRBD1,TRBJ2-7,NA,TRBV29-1,CSVEDPRQGAGYEQYF,TGCAGCGTTGAAGACCCCCGACAGGGGGCTGGGTACGAGCAGTACTTC
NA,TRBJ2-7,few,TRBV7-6,CASSQVRVEQYF,TGTGCCAGCAGCCAGGTCAGGGTAGAGCAGTACTTC
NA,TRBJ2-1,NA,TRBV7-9,CASSKNEQFF,TGTGCCAGCAGCAAGAATGAGCAGTTCTTC
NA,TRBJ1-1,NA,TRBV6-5,CASSYSMNTEAFF,TGTGCCAGCAGTTACTCGATGAACACTGAAGCTTTCTTT
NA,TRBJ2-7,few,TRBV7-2,CASSPDLWQYF,TGTGCCAGCAGCCCAGATCTATGGCAGTACTTC
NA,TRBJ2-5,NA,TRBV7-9,CASSYLDREETQYF,TGTGCCAGCAGCTACTTAGATAGAGAAGAGACCCAGTACTTC
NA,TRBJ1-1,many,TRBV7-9,CASSLEWRPEAFF,TGTGCCAGCAGCTTAGAGTGGAGGCCTGAAGCTTTCTTT
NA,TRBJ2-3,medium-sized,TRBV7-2,CASSPGAMIDTQYF,TGTGCCAGCAGCCCCGGCGCGATGATAGATACGCAGTATTTT
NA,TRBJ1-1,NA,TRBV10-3,CAISEILGTSTGNTEAFF,TGTGCCATCAGTGAAATTCTGGGGACTTCGACGGGGAACACTGAAGCTTTCTTT
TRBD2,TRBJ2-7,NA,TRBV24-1,CATSLAGDRYEQYF,TGTGCCACCAGTCTAGCGGGAGACCGCTACGAGCAGTACTTC
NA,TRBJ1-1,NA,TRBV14,CASSPRRVGNTEAFF,TGTGCCAGCAGCCCGAGACGAGTAGGGAACACTGAAGCTTTCTTT
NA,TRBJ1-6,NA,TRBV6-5,CASSYSKNNSPLHF,TGTGCCAGCAGTTACTCGAAAAATAATTCACCCCTCCACTTT